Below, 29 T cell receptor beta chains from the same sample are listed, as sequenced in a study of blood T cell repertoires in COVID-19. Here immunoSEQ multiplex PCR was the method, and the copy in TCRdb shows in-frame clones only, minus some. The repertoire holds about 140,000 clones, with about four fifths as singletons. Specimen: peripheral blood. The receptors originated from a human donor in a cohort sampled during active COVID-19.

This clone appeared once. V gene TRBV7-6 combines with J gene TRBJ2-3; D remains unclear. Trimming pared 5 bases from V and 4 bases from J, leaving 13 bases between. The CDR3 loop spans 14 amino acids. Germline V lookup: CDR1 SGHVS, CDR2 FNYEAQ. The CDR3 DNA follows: TGTGCCAGCAGCCCACAGCTGGGCGCAGATACGCAGTATTTT. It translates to CASSPQLGADTQYF.

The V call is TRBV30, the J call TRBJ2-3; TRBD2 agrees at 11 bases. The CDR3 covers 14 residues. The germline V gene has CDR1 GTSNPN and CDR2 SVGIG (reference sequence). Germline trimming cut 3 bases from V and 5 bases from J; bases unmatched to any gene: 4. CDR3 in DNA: TGTGCCTGGAGCCATAGCGGGAGGGGAGATACGCAGTATTTT. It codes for CAWSHSGRGDTQYF.

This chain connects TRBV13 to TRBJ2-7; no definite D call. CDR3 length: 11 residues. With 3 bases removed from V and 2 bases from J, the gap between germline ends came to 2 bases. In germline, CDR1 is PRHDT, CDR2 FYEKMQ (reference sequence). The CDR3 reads CASSFAYEQYF. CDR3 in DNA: TGTGCCAGCAGCTTCGCCTACGAGCAGTACTTC.

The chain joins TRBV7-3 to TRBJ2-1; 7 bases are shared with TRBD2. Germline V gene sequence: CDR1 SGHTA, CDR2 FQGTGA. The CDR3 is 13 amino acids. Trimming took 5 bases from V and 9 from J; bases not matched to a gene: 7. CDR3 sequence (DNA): TGTGCCAGCAGCCCCCCGCGGGAGTCTGAGCAGTTCTTC. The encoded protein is CASSPPRESEQFF.

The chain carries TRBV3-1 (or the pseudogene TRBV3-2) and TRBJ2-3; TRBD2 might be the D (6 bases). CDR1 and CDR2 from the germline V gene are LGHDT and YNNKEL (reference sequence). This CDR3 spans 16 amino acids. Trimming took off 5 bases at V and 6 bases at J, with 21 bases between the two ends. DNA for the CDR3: TGTGCCAGCAGCACCCGGGACTCAATAGTCACGGATACGCAGTATTTT. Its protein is CASSTRDSIVTDTQYF.

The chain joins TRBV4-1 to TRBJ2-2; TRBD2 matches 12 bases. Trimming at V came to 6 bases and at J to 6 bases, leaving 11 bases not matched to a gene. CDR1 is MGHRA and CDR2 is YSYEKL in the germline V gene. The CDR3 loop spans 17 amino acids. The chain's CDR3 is CASRFSPGTSGSGELFF. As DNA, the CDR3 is TGCGCCAGCAGGTTCTCACCCGGGACTAGCGGGTCCGGGGAGCTGTTTTTT.

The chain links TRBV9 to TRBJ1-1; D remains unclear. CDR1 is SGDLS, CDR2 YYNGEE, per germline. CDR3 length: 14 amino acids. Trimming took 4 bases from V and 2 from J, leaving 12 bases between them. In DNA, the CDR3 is TGTGCCAGCAGCCCATATAACAGAAACACTGAAGCTTTCTTT. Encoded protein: CASSPYNRNTEAFF.

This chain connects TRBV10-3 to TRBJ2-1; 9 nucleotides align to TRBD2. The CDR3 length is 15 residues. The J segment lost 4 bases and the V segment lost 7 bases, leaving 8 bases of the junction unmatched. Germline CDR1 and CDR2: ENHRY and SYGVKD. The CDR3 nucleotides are TGTGCCATCAAGGATAGCGGGAGTGGTTACAATGAGCAGTTCTTC. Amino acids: CAIKDSGSGYNEQFF.

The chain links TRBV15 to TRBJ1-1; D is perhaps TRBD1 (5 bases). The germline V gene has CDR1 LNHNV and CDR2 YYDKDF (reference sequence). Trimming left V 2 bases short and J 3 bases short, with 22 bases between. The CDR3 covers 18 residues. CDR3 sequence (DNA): TGTGCCACCAGCAGAATTTTTAGGGGACTGCCGGGGGACACTGAAGCTTTCTTT. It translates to CATSRIFRGLPGDTEAFF. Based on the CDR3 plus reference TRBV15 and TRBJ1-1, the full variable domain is DAMVIQNPRYQVTQFGKPVTLSCSQTLNHNVMYWYQQKSSQAPKLLFHYYDKDFNNEADTPDNFQSRRPNTSFCFLDIRSPGLGDTAMYLCATSRIFRGLPGDTEAFFGQGTRLTVV.

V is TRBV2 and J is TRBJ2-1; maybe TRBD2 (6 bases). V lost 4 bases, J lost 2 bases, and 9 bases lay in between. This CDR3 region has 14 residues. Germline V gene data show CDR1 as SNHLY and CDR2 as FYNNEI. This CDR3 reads CASSGGVAYNEQFF. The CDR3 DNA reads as TGTGCCAGCAGTGGGGGGGTCGCCTACAATGAGCAGTTCTTC. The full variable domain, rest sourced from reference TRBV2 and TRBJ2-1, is EPEVTQTPSHQVTQMGQEVILRCVPISNHLYFYWYRQILGQKVEFLVSFYNNEISEKSEIFDDQFSVERPDGSNFTLKIRSTKLEDSAMYFCASSGGVAYNEQFFGPGTRLTVL.

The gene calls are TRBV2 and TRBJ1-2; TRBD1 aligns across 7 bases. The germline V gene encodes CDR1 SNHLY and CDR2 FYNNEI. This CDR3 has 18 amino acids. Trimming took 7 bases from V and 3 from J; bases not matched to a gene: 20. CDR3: CASTRAGGLQFTHYGYTF. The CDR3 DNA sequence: TGTGCCAGCACGAGAGCAGGGGGACTTCAATTTACGCACTATGGCTACACCTTC.

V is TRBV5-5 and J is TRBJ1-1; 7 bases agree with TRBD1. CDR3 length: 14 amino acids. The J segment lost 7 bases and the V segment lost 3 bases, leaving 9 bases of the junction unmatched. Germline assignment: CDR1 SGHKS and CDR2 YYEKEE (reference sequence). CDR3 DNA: TGTGCCAGCAGCTACAGCGGACAGGCAATTGAAGCTTTCTTT. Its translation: CASSYSGQAIEAFF.

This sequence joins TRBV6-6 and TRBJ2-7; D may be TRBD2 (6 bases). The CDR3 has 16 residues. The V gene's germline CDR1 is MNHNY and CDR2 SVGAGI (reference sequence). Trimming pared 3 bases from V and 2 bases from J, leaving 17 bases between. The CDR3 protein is CASSYGLAAVTYEQYF. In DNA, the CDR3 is TGTGCCAGCAGTTATGGGTTAGCGGCAGTTACCTACGAGCAGTACTTC.

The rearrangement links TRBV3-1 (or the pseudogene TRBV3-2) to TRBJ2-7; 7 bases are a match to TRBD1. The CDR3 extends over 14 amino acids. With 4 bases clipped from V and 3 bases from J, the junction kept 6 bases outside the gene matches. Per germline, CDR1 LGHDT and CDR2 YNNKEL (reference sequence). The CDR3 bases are TGTGCCAGCAGCCCCCGGGACAGAGGCTACGAGCAGTACTTC. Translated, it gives CASSPRDRGYEQYF.

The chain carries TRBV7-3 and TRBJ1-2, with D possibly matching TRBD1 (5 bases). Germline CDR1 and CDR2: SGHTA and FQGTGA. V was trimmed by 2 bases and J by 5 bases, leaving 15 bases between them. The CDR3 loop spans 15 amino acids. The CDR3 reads CASSLGEGTPYGYTF. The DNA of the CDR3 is TGTGCCAGCAGCTTAGGGGAGGGGACTCCTTATGGCTACACCTTC.

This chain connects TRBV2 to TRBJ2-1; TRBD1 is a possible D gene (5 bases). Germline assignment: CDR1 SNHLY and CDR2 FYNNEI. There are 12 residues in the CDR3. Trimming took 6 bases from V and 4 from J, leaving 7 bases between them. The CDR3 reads CASRDIYNEQFF. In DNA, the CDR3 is TGTGCCAGCAGGGACATTTACAATGAGCAGTTCTTC.

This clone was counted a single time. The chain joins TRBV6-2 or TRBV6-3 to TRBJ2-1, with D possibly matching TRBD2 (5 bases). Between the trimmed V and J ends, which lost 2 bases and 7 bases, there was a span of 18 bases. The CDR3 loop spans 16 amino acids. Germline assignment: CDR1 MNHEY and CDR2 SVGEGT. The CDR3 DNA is TGTGCCAGCAGTTACGTCGGGCCTAGCTTGGGAAATGAGCAGTTCTTC. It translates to CASSYVGPSLGNEQFF.

In DNA form, the CDR3 reads TGCGCCAGCAGTCTTCAGGGGGCTGGATCACCCCTCCACTTT. Translating gives CASSLQGAGSPLHF. This chain links TRBV5-1 with TRBJ1-6, with 8 bases matching TRBD1. This CDR3 comprises 14 residues. Trimming cost V 5 bases and J 10 bases; bases outside gene matches: 8. CDR1 and CDR2 (germline): SGHRS, YFSETQ.

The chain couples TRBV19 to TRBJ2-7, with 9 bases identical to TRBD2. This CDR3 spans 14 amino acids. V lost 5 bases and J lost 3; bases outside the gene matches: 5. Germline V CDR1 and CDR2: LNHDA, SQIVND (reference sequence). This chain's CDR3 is CASSSLTSGYEQYF. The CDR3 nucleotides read TGTGCCAGTAGTTCCTTGACTAGCGGCTACGAGCAGTACTTC.

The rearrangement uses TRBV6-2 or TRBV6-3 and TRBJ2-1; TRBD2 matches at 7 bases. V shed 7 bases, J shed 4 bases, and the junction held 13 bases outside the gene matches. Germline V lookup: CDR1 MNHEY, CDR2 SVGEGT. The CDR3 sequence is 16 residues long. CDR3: CASTPRLGGRYNEQFF. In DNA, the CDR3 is TGTGCCAGCACCCCCCGTCTGGGCGGGAGATACAATGAGCAGTTCTTC.

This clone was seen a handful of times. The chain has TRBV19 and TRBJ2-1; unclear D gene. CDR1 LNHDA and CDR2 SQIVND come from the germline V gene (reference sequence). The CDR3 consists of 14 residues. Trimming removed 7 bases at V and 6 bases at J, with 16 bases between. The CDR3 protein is CASKVQPLSNEQFF. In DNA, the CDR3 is TGTGCCAGTAAGGTACAGCCTTTATCCAATGAGCAGTTCTTC.

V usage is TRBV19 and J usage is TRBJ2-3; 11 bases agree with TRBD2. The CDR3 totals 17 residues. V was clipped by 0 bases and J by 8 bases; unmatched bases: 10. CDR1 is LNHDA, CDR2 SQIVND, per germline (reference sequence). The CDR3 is CASSIEGLAVVRGTQYF. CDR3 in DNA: TGTGCCAGTAGTATAGAGGGACTAGCGGTTGTCCGGGGTACGCAGTATTTT.

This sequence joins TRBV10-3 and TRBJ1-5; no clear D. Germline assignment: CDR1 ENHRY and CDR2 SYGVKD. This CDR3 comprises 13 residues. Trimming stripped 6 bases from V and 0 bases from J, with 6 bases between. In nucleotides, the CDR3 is TGTGCCATCAGCCCAGATAGCAATCAGCCCCAGCATTTT. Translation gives CAISPDSNQPQHF.

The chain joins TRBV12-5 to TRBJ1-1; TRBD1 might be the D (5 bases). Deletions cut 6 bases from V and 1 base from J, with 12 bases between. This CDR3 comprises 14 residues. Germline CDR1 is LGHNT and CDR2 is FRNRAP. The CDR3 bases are TGTGCTAGTGGACGAGACAGCTGGAACACTGAAGCTTTCTTT. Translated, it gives CASGRDSWNTEAFF. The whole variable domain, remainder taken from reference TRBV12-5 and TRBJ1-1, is DARVTQTPRHKVTEMGQEVTMRCQPILGHNTVFWYRQTMMQGLELLAYFRNRAPLDDSGMPKDRFSAEMPDATLATLKIQPSEPRDSAVYFCASGRDSWNTEAFFGQGTRLTVV.

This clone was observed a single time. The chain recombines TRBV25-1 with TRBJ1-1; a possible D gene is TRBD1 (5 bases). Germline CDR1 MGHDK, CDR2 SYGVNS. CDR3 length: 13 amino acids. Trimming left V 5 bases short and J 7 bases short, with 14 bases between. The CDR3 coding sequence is TGTGCCAGCAGTAAGGGGCTGGTGGGTGAAGCTTTCTTT. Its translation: CASSKGLVGEAFF. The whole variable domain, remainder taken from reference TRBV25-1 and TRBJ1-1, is EADIYQTPRYLVIGTGKKITLECSQTMGHDKMYWYQQDPGMELHLIHYSYGVNSTEKGDLSSESTVSRIRTEHFPLTLESARPSHTSQYLCASSKGLVGEAFFGQGTRLTVV.

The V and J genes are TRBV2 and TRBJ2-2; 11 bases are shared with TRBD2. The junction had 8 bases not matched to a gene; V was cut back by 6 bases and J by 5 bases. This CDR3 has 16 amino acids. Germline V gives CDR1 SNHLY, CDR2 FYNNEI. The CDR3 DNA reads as TGTGCCAGCAGGGTAGGACTAGCGGGCATAACCGGGGAGCTGTTTTTT. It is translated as CASRVGLAGITGELFF.

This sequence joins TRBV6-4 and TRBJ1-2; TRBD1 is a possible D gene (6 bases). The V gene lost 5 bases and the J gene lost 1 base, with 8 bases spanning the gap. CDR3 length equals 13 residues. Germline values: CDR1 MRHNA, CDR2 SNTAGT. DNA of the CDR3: TGTGCCAGCAGTCCGGACAGTAACTATGGCTACACCTTC. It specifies CASSPDSNYGYTF.

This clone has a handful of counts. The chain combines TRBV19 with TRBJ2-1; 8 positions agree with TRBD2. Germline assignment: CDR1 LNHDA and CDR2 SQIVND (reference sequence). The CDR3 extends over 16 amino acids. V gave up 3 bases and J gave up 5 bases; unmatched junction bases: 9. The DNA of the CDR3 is TGTGCCAGTAGTATCGGGGGGGTGCGAGGACACAATGAGCAGTTCTTC. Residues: CASSIGGVRGHNEQFF.

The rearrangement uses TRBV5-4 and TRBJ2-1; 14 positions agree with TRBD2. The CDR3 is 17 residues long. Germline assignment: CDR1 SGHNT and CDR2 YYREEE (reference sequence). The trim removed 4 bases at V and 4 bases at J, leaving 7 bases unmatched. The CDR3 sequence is CASSPGLAGVGYNEQFF. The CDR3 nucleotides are TGTGCCAGCAGCCCGGGACTAGCGGGAGTCGGTTACAATGAGCAGTTCTTC. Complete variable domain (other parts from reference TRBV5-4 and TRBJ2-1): ETGVTQSPTHLIKTRGQQVTLRCSSQSGHNTVSWYQQALGQGPQFIFQYYREEENGRGNFPPRFSGLQFPNYSSELNVNALELDDSALYLCASSPGLAGVGYNEQFFGPGTRLTVL.